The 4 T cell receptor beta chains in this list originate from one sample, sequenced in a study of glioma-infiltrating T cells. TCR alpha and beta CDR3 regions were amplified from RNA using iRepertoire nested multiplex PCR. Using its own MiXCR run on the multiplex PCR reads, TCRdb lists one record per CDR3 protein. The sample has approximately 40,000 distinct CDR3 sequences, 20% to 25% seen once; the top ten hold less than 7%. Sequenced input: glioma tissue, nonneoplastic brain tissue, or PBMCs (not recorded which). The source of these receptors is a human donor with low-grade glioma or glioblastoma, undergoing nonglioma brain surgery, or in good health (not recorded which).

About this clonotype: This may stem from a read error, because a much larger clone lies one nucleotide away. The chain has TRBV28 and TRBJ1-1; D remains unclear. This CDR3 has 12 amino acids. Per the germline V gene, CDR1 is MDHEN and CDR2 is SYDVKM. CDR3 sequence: CAGSIGRTEAFF. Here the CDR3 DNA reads TGTGCCGGCAGTATCGGCCGAACTGAAGCTTTCTTT. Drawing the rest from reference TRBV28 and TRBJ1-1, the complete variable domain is DVKVTQSSRYLVKRTGEKVFLECVQDMDHENMFWYRQDPGLGLRLIYFSYDVKMKEKGDIPEGYSVSREKKERFSLILESASTNQTSMYLCAGSIGRTEAFFGQGTRLTVV.

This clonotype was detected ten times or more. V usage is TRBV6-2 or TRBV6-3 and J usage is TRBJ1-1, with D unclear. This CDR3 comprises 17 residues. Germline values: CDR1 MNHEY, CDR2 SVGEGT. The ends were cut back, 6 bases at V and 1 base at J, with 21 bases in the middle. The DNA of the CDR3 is TGTGCCAGCAGGCCCGCCATAGGACGGCAAGGGAACACTGAAGCTTTCTTT. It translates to CASRPAIGRQGNTEAFF.

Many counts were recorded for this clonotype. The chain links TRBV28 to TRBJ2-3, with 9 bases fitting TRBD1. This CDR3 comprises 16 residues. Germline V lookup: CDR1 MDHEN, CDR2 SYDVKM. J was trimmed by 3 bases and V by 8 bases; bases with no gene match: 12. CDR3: CASFSNRGLGTDTQYF. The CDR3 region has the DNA TGTGCCAGCTTCTCTAACAGGGGGCTGGGGACAGATACGCAGTATTTT. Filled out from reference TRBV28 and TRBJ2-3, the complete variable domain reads DVKVTQSSRYLVKRTGEKVFLECVQDMDHENMFWYRQDPGLGLRLIYFSYDVKMKEKGDIPEGYSVSREKKERFSLILESASTNQTSMYLCASFSNRGLGTDTQYFGPGTRLTVL.

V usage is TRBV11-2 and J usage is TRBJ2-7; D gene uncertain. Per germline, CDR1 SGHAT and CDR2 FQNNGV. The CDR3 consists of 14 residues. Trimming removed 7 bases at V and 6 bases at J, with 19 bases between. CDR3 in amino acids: CASISGQCGSEQYF. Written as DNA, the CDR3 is TGTGCCAGCATCTCGGGCCAGTGTGGGTCCGAGCAGTACTTC.